This TCR beta chain emerged from a study of T cells in Graves' hyperthyroidism and ophthalmopathy. Losses at the gene ends were 3 bases for V and 6 bases for J; bases not matched to a gene: 8. CDR1 LNHDA and CDR2 SQIVND come from the germline V gene (reference sequence). The CDR3 extends over 17 amino acids. This clonotype was observed a few times. TCR beta CDR3 regions were amplified from RNA transcripts. With the HTBI primer set, the TCR CDR3 went through a first round of RT-PCR. TCRdb re-called the multiplex PCR reads through MiXCR, storing one row per CDR3 protein. This sample carries about 740,000 distinct CDR3 sequences, roughly 15% of them seen once, and the ten largest clones take 10%.

The chain carries TRBV19 and TRBJ2-2, with TRBD1 matching 12 bases. The sequence was collected from a woman under 30 with Graves' hyperthyroidism. Material: blood. CDR3 bases: TGTGCCAGTAGTATTCAAGGGACAGGGGGCGTCCCCGGGGAGCTGTTTTTT. It specifies CASSIQGTGGVPGELFF.